This T cell receptor (beta chain) was recorded in a study of blood T cell repertoires in COVID-19. Study-wide background: Acute-phase and convalescent COVID-19 samples originated in the United States, Italy and Spain. PBMCs, B-cell-depleted T cells, or T cells provided the cDNA or gDNA that made up the material.

V shed 6 bases, J shed 6 bases, and the junction held 11 bases outside the gene matches. The CDR3 has 16 amino acids. Germline V lookup: CDR1 MGHDK, CDR2 SYGVNS. Per the study methods: Scientists estimated how many nucleated cells there were by amplifying reference gene primers. Assay: immunoSEQ multiplex PCR; the TCRdb copy retains only in-frame clones and omits some. V and J calls and clone size are those listed in that table; D and trimming were worked out from the DNA. The data hold tens of thousands of clones, with about 88% observed a single time. The sequenced material came from peripheral blood. This TCR was sampled from a human donor in a cohort sampled during active COVID-19. The chain carries TRBV25-1 and TRBJ2-1; 10 bases agree with TRBD2. The DNA for the CDR3 is TGTGCCAGCAGCGCCCATCTAGCGGGAGTGGGCAATGAGCAGTTCTTC. Protein sequence: CASSAHLAGVGNEQFF.